This TCR beta chain was observed in a study of cytomegalovirus exposure and HLA in healthy donors. Findings of the study overall: Segments of the TCR beta V type were, in most cases, productive about 87% or about 30% of the time in an earlier analysis.

Germline CDR1 SGHAT, CDR2 FQNNGV. The CDR3 sequence is 16 residues long. V was trimmed by 4 bases and J by 4 bases, leaving 20 bases between them. It was with 60 Vbeta and 13 Jbeta primers that the PCR ran. Generated by immunoSEQ multiplex PCR, the TCRdb table keeps only in-frame clones and is missing some. Here the sample spans roughly 230,000 clones, around 90% being singletons. Details on this clone: Antigen: not known.

This clonotype was obtained from a girl aged 2-15 years in good health and CMV-seronegative. The rearrangement links TRBV11-2 to TRBJ2-7, with D possibly TRBD1 on 6 matching bases. Sequencing was carried out using PBMCs. The CDR3 here is CASSSPGQPFGYEQYF. Written as DNA, the CDR3 is TGTGCCAGCAGCTCTCCCGGACAGCCGTTTGGTTACGAGCAGTACTTC. The whole variable domain, remainder taken from reference TRBV11-2 and TRBJ2-7, is EAGVAQSPRYKIIEKRQSVAFWCNPISGHATLYWYQQILGQGPKLLIQFQNNGVVDDSQLPKDRFSAERLKGVDSTLKIQPAKLEDSAVYLCASSSPGQPFGYEQYFGPGTRLTVT.